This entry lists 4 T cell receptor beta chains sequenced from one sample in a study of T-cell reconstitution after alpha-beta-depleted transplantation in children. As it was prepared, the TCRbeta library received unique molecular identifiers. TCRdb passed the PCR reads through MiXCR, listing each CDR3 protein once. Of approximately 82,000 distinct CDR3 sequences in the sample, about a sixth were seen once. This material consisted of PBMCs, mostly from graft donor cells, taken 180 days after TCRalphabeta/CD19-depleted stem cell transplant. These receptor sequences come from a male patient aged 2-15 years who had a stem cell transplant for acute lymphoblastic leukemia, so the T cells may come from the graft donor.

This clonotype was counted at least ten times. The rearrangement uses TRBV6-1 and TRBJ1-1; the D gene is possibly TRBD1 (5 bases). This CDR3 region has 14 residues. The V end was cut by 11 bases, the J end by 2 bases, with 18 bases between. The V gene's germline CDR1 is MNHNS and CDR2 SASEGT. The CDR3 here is CAGSRRQLNTEAFF. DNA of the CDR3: TGTGCCGGCTCCCGAAGACAGCTTAACACTGAAGCTTTCTTT.

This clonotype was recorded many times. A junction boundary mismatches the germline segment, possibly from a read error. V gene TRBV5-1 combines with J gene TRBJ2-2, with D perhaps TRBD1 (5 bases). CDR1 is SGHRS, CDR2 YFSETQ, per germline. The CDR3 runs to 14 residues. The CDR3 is CASSLGQNTGELFF. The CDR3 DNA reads TGTGCCAGCAGCTTAGGACAGAACACCGGGGAGCTGTTTTTT.

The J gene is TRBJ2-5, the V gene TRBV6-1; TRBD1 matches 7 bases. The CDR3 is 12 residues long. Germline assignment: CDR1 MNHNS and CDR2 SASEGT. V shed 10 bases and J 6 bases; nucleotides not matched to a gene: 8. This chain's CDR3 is CAIETGRQTQYF. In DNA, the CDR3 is TGTGCCATTGAGACAGGGCGGCAGACCCAGTACTTC.

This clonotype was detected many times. CDR3 nucleotide sequence: TGCAGTGCCCGAAGGGGGACAGGGTGGGGTCAGCCCCAGCATTTT. This sequence encodes CSARRGTGWGQPQHF. The V call is TRBV20-1, the J call TRBJ1-5; 9 nucleotides line up with TRBD1. In germline, CDR1 is DFQATT, CDR2 SNEGSKA (reference sequence). With 6 bases clipped from V and 6 bases from J, the junction kept 12 bases outside the gene matches. The CDR3 is 15 residues long.